The clone carrying this TCR beta chain has only one observation. This entry belongs to a study of T cells in tumors after PD-1 blockade. Whole-study context: Tumor samples averaged around 26,000 templates (range about 554-100,000) and 6,041 unique clonotypes.

Clones were sequenced by immunoSEQ multiplex PCR, and TCRdb holds only the in-frame ones, with some missing. The data hold some 2,000 clones, with 69% observed a single time. This specimen was tumor tissue, taken before anti-PD-1 treatment. The receptor's source is a human donor with basal cell carcinoma.

CDR3 residues: CASSLEGIGNQPQHF. In DNA, the CDR3 is TGCGCCAGCAGCTTGGAAGGGATAGGCAATCAGCCCCAGCATTTT. This chain joins TRBV5-1 and TRBJ1-5; unclear D gene. This CDR3 comprises 15 residues. CDR1 SGHRS and CDR2 YFSETQ come from the germline V gene. V lost 0 bases and J 2 bases, leaving 9 bases between the germline ends.